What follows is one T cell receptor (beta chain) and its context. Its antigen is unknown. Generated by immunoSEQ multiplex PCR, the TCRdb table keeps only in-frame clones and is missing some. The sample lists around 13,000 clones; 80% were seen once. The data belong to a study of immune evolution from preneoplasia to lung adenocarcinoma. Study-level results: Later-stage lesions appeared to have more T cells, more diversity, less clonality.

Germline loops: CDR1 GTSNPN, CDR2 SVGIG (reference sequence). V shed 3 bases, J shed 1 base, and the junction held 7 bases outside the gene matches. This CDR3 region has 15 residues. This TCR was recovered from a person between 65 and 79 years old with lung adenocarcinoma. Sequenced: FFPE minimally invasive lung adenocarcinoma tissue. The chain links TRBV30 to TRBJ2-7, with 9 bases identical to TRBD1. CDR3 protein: CAWRARDRASYEQYF. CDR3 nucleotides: TGTGCCTGGAGAGCCCGGGACAGGGCTTCCTACGAGCAGTACTTC. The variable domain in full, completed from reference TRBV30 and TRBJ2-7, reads SQTIHQWPATLVQPVGSPLSLECTVEGTSNPNLYWYRQAAGRGLQLLFYSVGIGQISSEVPQNLSASRPQDRQFILSSKKLLLSDSGFYLCAWRARDRASYEQYFGPGTRLTVT.